The 30 T cell receptor beta chains presented below share a single source sample, sequenced in a study of T cell responses to AZD1222 COVID-19 vaccine (dated by TCRdb to about 2021). According to the study, the label for this sample's time point signals: baseline before first vaccination. Libraries came from the immunoSEQ multiplex PCR assay. TCRdb took this table from immuneACCESS and kept in-frame rearrangements with V and J called. Such tables lack part of the clones; where checked against another copy, unresolved V genes explain under half of the gap, and the rest is unexplained. Recorded for this sample are 150,000 or so clones; about 90% of them occurred a single time. The ten largest account for less than 2% of the sample. The sequenced sample was peripheral blood, obtained on day 0 of AZD1222 vaccination. Every receptor here comes from an adult in good health.

The chain has TRBV3-1 (or the pseudogene TRBV3-2) and TRBJ1-3; D is possibly TRBD1 (5 bases). The CDR3 loop spans 14 amino acids. From germline, CDR1 is LGHDT and CDR2 YNNKEL (reference sequence). The germline V and J ends were trimmed by 3 bases and 3 bases, with 9 bases remaining between them. This CDR3 is CASSQGQGGNTIYF. The CDR3 coding sequence is TGTGCCAGCAGCCAGGGGCAGGGTGGAAACACCATATATTTT.

This chain connects TRBV11-3 to TRBJ2-1; D is unresolved. CDR1 and CDR2 (germline): SGHNT, YENEEA. This CDR3 is built from 15 residues. Trimming took 1 base from V and 8 from J, leaving 15 bases between them. CDR3 DNA: TGTGCCAGCAGCTTAGTGCCGTCTGACGGAGATGAGCAGTTCTTC. It is translated as CASSLVPSDGDEQFF.

Written as DNA, the CDR3 is TGTGCCATCAGTGAGGGAAATCGGGTTGCCCAGTACTTC. The encoded protein is CAISEGNRVAQYF. The gene calls are TRBV10-3 and TRBJ2-5; D unclear. The germline V gene has CDR1 ENHRY and CDR2 SYGVKD. The CDR3 contains 13 residues. Trimming removed 2 bases at V and 9 bases at J, with 13 bases between.

The chain couples TRBV9 to TRBJ1-6; a weak D match, TRBD1 (5 bases). From germline, CDR1 is SGDLS and CDR2 YYNGEE. The V gene lost 0 bases and the J gene lost 6 bases, with 10 bases spanning the gap. CDR3 length equals 15 residues. The CDR3 is CASSVVGTGNSPLHF. The CDR3 region has the DNA TGTGCCAGCAGCGTAGTCGGCACAGGTAATTCACCCCTCCACTTT.

The rearrangement uses TRBV5-1 and TRBJ1-2, with D possibly TRBD1 on 6 matching bases. CDR1 is SGHRS, CDR2 YFSETQ, per germline. Trimming cost V 4 bases and J 5 bases, with 24 bases left between them. The CDR3 totals 17 residues. CDR3 nucleotide sequence: TGCGCCAGCAGCCCGTCCGGGGGGGCAAGGGTTCTATATGGCTACACCTTC. As protein: CASSPSGGARVLYGYTF.

The rearrangement uses TRBV21-1 and TRBJ2-3; whether TRBD1, the table's D call, matches the DNA was not checked. TRBV21-1 represents a pseudogene. CDR3 length: 16 amino acids. CDR3 sequence (DNA): TGTGCCAGCAGAAACAGGGGGCTTCCTAGCACAGATACGCAGTATTTT. This translates into CASRNRGLPSTDTQYF.

This chain links TRBV28 with TRBJ1-5, with D possibly TRBD1 on 6 matching bases. V was trimmed by 3 bases and J by 5 bases, leaving 14 bases between them. The CDR3 is 15 amino acids. Germline V gene data show CDR1 as MDHEN and CDR2 as SYDVKM. CDR3 nucleotide sequence: TGTGCCAGCAGTTTCTACAGGGAGGGTGATCAGCCCCAGCATTTT. Translation: CASSFYREGDQPQHF.

The genes are TRBV19 and TRBJ2-7, with D hard to call. This CDR3 comprises 12 residues. Per germline, CDR1 LNHDA and CDR2 SQIVND (reference sequence). Trimming left V 1 base short and J 7 bases short, with 8 bases between. The CDR3 protein is CASSIVLGEQYF. The CDR3 DNA is TGTGCCAGTAGTATAGTATTGGGGGAGCAGTACTTC. Full variable domain (remainder filled in from reference TRBV19 and TRBJ2-7): DGGITQSPKYLFRKEGQNVTLSCEQNLNHDAMYWYRQDPGQGLRLIYYSQIVNDFQKGDIAEGYSVSREKKESFPLTVTSAQKNPTAFYLCASSIVLGEQYFGPGTRLTVT.

The J gene is TRBJ2-7, the V gene TRBV19, with 7 bases matching TRBD2. The germline V gene has CDR1 LNHDA and CDR2 SQIVND (reference sequence). The junction had 15 bases not matched to a gene; V was cut back by 0 bases and J by 7 bases. There are 17 residues in the CDR3. CDR3 region: CASSIDLFRWEGREQYF. The DNA of the CDR3 is TGTGCCAGTAGTATAGATCTATTCCGATGGGAGGGTAGAGAGCAGTACTTC.

The chain carries TRBV21-1 and TRBJ1-2; the DNA was not compared with TRBD1, the D call given in the table. TRBV21-1 is termed a pseudogene. The CDR3 consists of 17 residues. For the CDR3, the DNA is TGTGCCAGCAGCAAAGCGCCCCGGGACAGGGGGACGGATGGCTACACCTTC. It specifies CASSKAPRDRGTDGYTF.

This sequence joins TRBV19 and TRBJ1-5, with D hard to call. The CDR3 extends over 15 amino acids. The germline V gene has CDR1 LNHDA and CDR2 SQIVND (reference sequence). The V and J ends lost 1 base and 2 bases respectively, with 9 bases between them. For the CDR3, the DNA is TGTGCCAGTAGTATAGTGCCAAATGGCAATCAGCCCCAGCATTTT. It yields the protein CASSIVPNGNQPQHF.

This chain joins TRBV6-5 and TRBJ1-2, with 8 bases identical to TRBD1. Unmatched junction bases numbered 2, after V lost 7 bases and J lost 4 bases. Germline CDR1 and CDR2: MNHEY and SVGAGI. The length of the CDR3 is 12 residues. CDR3 amino acids: CASKDRVYGYTF. In DNA, the CDR3 is TGTGCCAGCAAGGACAGGGTCTATGGCTACACCTTC.

The gene calls are TRBV2 and TRBJ2-4; TRBD2 matches at 10 bases. Germline V gene data show CDR1 as SNHLY and CDR2 as FYNNEI. The CDR3 is 19 residues long. V lost 1 base to trimming and J lost 3 bases; unmatched junction nucleotides: 12. The CDR3 bases are TGTGCCAGCAGTGAAGAGGGACGTAGCGGGGGGAGTAGCAAAAACATTCAGTACTTC. Translation: CASSEEGRSGGSSKNIQYF.

J is TRBJ2-2 and V is TRBV6-5; 7 nucleotides line up with TRBD1. Per the germline V gene, CDR1 is MNHEY and CDR2 is SVGAGI. V gave up 9 bases and J gave up 4 bases; unmatched junction bases: 8. This CDR3 is 14 amino acids long. The CDR3 sequence: CASVATGSTGELFF. The CDR3, as DNA: TGTGCCAGTGTGGCGACAGGGTCCACCGGGGAGCTGTTTTTT.

The chain has TRBV7-9 and TRBJ1-1; possible D gene TRBD1, 5 bases. The CDR3 has 13 residues. V lost 7 bases and J 5 bases, leaving 14 bases between the germline ends. The germline CDR1 and CDR2 sequences are SEHNR and FQNEAQ (reference sequence). CDR3 sequence reads: CASTRSGATEAFF. CDR3 DNA: TGTGCCAGCACCAGATCCGGGGCAACTGAAGCTTTCTTT.

The J gene is TRBJ2-7, the V gene TRBV10-3; TRBD1 might be the D (5 bases). V lost 3 bases and J lost 4, with 10 bases in between. Germline lookup yields CDR1 ENHRY and CDR2 SYGVKD. The CDR3 sequence is 13 residues long. The CDR3: CAISDRQYYEQYF. CDR3 coding DNA: TGTGCCATCAGTGACCGACAGTATTACGAGCAGTACTTC.

The genes are TRBV6-2 or TRBV6-3 and TRBJ2-5, with 9 bases identical to TRBD1. The CDR3 length is 14 residues. Trimming cost V 6 bases and J 4 bases; bases outside gene matches: 6. Germline V lookup: CDR1 MNHEY, CDR2 SVGEGT. The CDR3 loop reads CASSFNRGLETQYF. The CDR3 bases are TGTGCCAGCAGCTTTAACAGGGGGCTAGAGACCCAGTACTTC.

The rearrangement joins TRBV6-6 to TRBJ1-6; D is uncertain. Germline V gene sequence: CDR1 MNHNY, CDR2 SVGAGI (reference sequence). This CDR3 has 20 residues. The germline V and J ends were trimmed by 6 bases and 7 bases, with 31 bases remaining between them. CDR3 sequence (DNA): TGTGCCAGCAGCCCCAGAGAAGACGGGCTTTTGGTCTTGGGGAATTCACCCCTCCACTTT. Translated, it gives CASSPREDGLLVLGNSPLHF.

The chain combines TRBV9 with TRBJ1-4; D is perhaps TRBD1 (6 bases). The V end lost 3 bases, the J end lost 5 bases, and 14 bases lay between the germline ends. Germline V gene sequence: CDR1 SGDLS, CDR2 YYNGEE. This CDR3 has 15 amino acids. The CDR3 spells CASSANSGTNEKLFF. CDR3 DNA: TGTGCCAGCAGCGCAAATTCGGGGACAAATGAAAAACTGTTTTTT.

The rearrangement links TRBV5-1 to TRBJ2-1; 9 bases agree with TRBD2. The V gene's germline CDR1 is SGHRS and CDR2 YFSETQ. V lost 2 bases and J lost 2; bases outside the gene matches: 5. This CDR3 has 16 residues. The CDR3: CASSFRASGAYNEQFF. The DNA of the CDR3 is TGCGCCAGCAGCTTCAGGGCTAGCGGGGCCTACAATGAGCAGTTCTTC.

V and J are TRBV24-1 and TRBJ1-2; D is perhaps TRBD1 (6 bases). The V and J ends lost 4 bases and 7 bases respectively, with 18 bases between them. The V gene's germline CDR1 is KGHDR and CDR2 SFDVKD. The CDR3 covers 15 residues. CDR3 nucleotide sequence: TGTGCCACCAGTGAGGGGGGACACCCTTACGGTGGCTACACCTTC. This codes for CATSEGGHPYGGYTF.

The rearrangement uses TRBV7-8 and TRBJ1-2; maybe TRBD1 (5 bases). Germline CDR1 reads SGHVS; CDR2 reads FQNEAQ. With 1 base removed from V and 6 bases from J, the gap between germline ends came to 18 bases. The CDR3 sequence is 16 residues long. Written as DNA, the CDR3 is TGTGCCAGCAGCTTAGATGTCATAGGGGAAGGGAATGGCTACACCTTC. Its translation is CASSLDVIGEGNGYTF.

This clone was detected only a few times. The rearrangement uses TRBV7-9 and TRBJ1-5; weak D call: TRBD1 (6 bases). CDR3 length equals 12 residues. CDR1 is SEHNR and CDR2 is FQNEAQ in the germline V gene (reference sequence). The ends were cut back, 5 bases at V and 6 bases at J, with 8 bases in the middle. The CDR3 nucleotides are TGTGCCAGCAGCACCAGGGGTCAGCCCCAGCATTTT. Encoded protein: CASSTRGQPQHF.

This chain joins TRBV9 and TRBJ1-1, with D hard to call. This CDR3 contains 17 residues. From germline, CDR1 is SGDLS and CDR2 YYNGEE. V was cut by 0 bases and J by 6 bases, with 21 bases left in between. As DNA, the CDR3 is TGTGCCAGCAGCGTAGCGGTCGTACCTGGGAGTGACTCTGAAGCTTTCTTT. It translates to CASSVAVVPGSDSEAFF.

The rearrangement joins TRBV9 to TRBJ1-4; 8 bases match TRBD1. CDR1 is SGDLS, CDR2 YYNGEE, per germline. The CDR3 is made up of 14 amino acids. V lost 4 bases, J lost 6 bases, and 5 bases stayed unmatched. The CDR3 region is CASSLDRADEKLFF. The CDR3 DNA sequence: TGTGCCAGCAGCCTGGACAGGGCTGATGAAAAACTGTTTTTT.

The rearrangement joins TRBV19 to TRBJ2-7, with D perhaps TRBD1 (6 bases). The CDR3 consists of 13 residues. The V gene's germline CDR1 is LNHDA and CDR2 SQIVND (reference sequence). V was clipped by 4 bases and J by 3 bases, with 10 bases between them. CDR3 coding DNA: TGTGCCAGTAGTAGACAGGCGTTCTACGAGCAGTACTTC. Translating gives CASSRQAFYEQYF.

The chain is built from TRBV5-1 and TRBJ2-3; possibly TRBD2 for D (6 bases). This CDR3 region has 15 residues. V lost 4 bases, J lost 8 bases, and 20 bases lay in between. The germline V gene encodes CDR1 SGHRS and CDR2 YFSETQ. The CDR3 DNA is TGCGCCAGCAGCATTGATGGGCAGGAGGGAACTACGCAGTATTTT. Its translation: CASSIDGQEGTTQYF. Looking up the rest from reference TRBV5-1 and TRBJ2-3 gives the full variable domain: KAGVTQTPRYLIKTRGQQVTLSCSPISGHRSVSWYQQTPGQGLQFLFEYFSETQRNKGNFPGRFSGRQFSNSRSEMNVSTLELGDSALYLCASSIDGQEGTTQYFGPGTRLTVL.

The chain is built from TRBV4-2 and TRBJ2-5; 8 positions match TRBD1. CDR1 and CDR2 (germline): LGHNA, YNFKEQ. The ends lost 0 bases at V and 5 bases at J; junction bases unmatched: 5. This CDR3 has 15 amino acids. CDR3 protein: CASSQDRGRRETQYF. As DNA, the CDR3 is TGTGCCAGCAGCCAAGACAGGGGGCGGAGGGAGACCCAGTACTTC.

The chain employs TRBV6-5 and TRBJ1-6; D possibly corresponds to TRBD1 (5 bases). The V end was cut by 6 bases, the J end by 6 bases, with 15 bases between. The germline V gene has CDR1 MNHEY and CDR2 SVGAGI. This CDR3 has 15 amino acids. The CDR3 region is CASSRGTVGNSPLHF. CDR3 sequence (DNA): TGTGCCAGCAGCCGCGGGACGGTGGGTAATTCACCCCTCCACTTT.

The CDR3 region is CASSQRHGQGDIYGYTF. CDR3 nucleotide sequence: TGTGCCAGCAGCCAAAGACATGGCCAGGGGGATATCTATGGCTACACCTTC. The chain recombines TRBV4-2 with TRBJ1-2, with TRBD1 identical over 7 bases. V trimming: 2 bases; J trimming: 4 bases; junction bases outside the gene matches: 13. The germline V gene has CDR1 LGHNA and CDR2 YNFKEQ. The CDR3 is made up of 17 amino acids.